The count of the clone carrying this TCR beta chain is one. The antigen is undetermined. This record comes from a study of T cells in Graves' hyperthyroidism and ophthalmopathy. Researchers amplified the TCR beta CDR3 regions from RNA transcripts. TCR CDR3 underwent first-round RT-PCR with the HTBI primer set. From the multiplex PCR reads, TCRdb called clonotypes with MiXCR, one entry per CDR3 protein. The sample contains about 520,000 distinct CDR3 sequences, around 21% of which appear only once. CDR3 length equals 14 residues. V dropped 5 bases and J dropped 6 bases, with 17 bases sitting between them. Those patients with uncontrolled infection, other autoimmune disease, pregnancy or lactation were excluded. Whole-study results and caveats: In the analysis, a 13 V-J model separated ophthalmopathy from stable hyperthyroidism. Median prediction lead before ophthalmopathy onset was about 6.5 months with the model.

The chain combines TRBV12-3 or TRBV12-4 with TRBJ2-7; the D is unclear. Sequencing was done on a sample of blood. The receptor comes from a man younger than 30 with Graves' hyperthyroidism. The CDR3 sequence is CASSSGLEICEQYF. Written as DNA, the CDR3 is TGTGCCAGCAGTAGTGGGTTGGAAATCTGCGAGCAGTACTTC.